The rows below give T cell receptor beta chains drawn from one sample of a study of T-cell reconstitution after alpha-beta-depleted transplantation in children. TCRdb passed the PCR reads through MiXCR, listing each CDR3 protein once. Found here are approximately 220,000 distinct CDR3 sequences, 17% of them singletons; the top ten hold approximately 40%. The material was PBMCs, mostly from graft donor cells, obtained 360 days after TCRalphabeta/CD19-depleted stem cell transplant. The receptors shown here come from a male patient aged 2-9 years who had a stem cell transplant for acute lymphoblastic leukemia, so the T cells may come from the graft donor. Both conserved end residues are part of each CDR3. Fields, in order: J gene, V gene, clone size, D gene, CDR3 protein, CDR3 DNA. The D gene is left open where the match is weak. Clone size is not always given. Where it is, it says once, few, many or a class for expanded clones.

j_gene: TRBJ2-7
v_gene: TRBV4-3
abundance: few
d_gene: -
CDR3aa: CASSYKRGQEQYF
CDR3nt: TGCGCCAGCAGCTACAAGAGGGGTCAGGAGCAGTACTTC

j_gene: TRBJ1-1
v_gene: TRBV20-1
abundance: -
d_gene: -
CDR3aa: CSAGPKVGTEAFF
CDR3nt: TGCAGTGCTGGACCGAAGGTGGGGACTGAAGCTTTCTTT

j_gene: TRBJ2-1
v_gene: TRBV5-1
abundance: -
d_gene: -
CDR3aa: CASSLGPIRGGVNEQFF
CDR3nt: TGCGCCAGCAGCTTGGGGCCTATCAGGGGAGGGGTCAATGAGCAGTTCTTC

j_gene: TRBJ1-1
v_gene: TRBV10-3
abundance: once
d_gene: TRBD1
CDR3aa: CAIKNRGGNTEAFF
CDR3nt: TGTGCCATCAAAAACAGGGGTGGGAACACTGAAGCTTTCTTT

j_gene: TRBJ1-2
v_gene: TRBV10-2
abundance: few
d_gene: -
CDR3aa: CASSESGGDGYTF
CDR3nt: TGCGCCAGCAGTGAGTCGGGAGGGGATGGCTACACCTTC

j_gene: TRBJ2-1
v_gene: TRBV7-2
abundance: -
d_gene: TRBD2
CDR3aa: CACSLSGGNYNEQFF
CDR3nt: TGTGCTTGCAGCTTAAGCGGGGGGAACTACAATGAGCAGTTCTTC

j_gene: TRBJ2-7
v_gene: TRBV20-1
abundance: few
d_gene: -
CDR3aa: CSARMNGPGSYEQYF
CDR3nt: TGCAGTGCTAGAATGAACGGTCCTGGGTCCTACGAGCAGTACTTC

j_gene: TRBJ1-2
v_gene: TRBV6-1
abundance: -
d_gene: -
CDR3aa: CASSEARWLAEYGYTF
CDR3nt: TGTGCCAGCAGTGAAGCCCGATGGTTGGCAGAATATGGCTACACCTTC

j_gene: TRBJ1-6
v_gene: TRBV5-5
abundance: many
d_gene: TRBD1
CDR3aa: CASRPGTESPLHF
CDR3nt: TGTGCCAGCAGACCCGGGACAGAATCACCCCTCCACTTT

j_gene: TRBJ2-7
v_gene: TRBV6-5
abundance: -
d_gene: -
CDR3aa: CASSYSGIPYEQYF
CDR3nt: TGTGCCAGCAGTTACTCGGGGATCCCCTACGAGCAGTACTTC

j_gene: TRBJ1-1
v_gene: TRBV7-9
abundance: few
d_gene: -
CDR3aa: CVAGSSGEDGEAFF
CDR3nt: TGTGTCGCAGGTTCGTCGGGGGAGGATGGTGAAGCTTTCTTT

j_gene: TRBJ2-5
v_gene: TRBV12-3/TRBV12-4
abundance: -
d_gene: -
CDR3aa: CASTLGDPGIQETQYF
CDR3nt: TGTGCCAGCACCCTAGGGGATCCCGGGATCCAAGAGACCCAGTACTTC

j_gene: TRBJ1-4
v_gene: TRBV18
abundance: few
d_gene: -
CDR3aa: CASSPSLGMNEKLFF
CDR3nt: TGTGCCAGCTCACCATCGTTGGGGATGAATGAAAAACTGTTTTTT

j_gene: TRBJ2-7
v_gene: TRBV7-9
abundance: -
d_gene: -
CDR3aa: CASSLALEGPKAYEQYF
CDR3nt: TGTGCCAGCAGCTTAGCGCTTGAGGGGCCGAAAGCCTACGAGCAGTACTTC

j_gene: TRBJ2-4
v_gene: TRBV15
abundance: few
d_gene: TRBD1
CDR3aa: CATGVDRFTQNIQYF
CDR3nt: TGTGCCACCGGGGTGGACAGGTTTACCCAAAACATTCAGTACTTC

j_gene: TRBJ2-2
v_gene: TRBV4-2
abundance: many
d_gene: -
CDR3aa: CASSQTLAGPGELFF
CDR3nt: TGTGCCAGCAGCCAAACCCTGGCAGGTCCCGGGGAGCTGTTTTTT

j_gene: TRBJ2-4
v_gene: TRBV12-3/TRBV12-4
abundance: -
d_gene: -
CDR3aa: CASSLAFGGLAKNIQYF
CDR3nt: TGTGCCAGCAGTTTAGCGTTTGGAGGATTAGCCAAAAACATTCAGTACTTC

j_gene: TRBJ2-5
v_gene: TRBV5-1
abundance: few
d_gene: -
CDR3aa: CASSLSGRETQYF
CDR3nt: TGCGCCAGCAGCTTATCTGGGAGAGAGACCCAGTACTTC

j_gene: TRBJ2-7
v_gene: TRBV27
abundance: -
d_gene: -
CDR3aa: CASSITGYGNEQYF
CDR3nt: TGTGCCAGCAGTATCACAGGGTACGGGAACGAGCAGTACTTC

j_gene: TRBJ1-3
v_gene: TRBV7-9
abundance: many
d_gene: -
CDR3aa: CASSPQVSSGNTIYF
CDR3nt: TGTGCCAGCAGCCCACAGGTATCCTCTGGAAACACCATATATTTT

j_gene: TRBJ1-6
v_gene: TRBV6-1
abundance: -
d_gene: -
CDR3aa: CASTRGRPSGPSPLHF
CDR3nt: TGTGCCAGCACCCGTGGACGGCCCTCCGGACCTTCTCCCCTCCACTTT

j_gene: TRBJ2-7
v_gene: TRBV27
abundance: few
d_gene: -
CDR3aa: CASSPRVGNLYEQYF
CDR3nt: TGTGCCAGCAGTCCCAGGGTAGGCAACCTCTACGAGCAGTACTTC

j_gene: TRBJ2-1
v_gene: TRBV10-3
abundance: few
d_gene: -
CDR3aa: CAISESIGNEQFF
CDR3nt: TGTGCCATCAGTGAGTCGATAGGTAATGAGCAGTTCTTC

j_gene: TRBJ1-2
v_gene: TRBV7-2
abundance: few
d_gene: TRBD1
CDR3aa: CASSLVPQGGYGYTF
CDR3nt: TGTGCCAGCAGCTTAGTGCCACAGGGGGGCTATGGCTACACCTTC

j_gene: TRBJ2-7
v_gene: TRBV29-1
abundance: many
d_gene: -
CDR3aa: CSVRSPSNEREQYF
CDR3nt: TGCAGCGTCAGGAGCCCCTCGAATGAACGGGAGCAGTACTTC

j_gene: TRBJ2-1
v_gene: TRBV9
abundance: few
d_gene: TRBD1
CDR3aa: CASDPGTGSNEQFF
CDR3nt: TGTGCCAGCGACCCCGGGACAGGGAGTAATGAGCAGTTCTTC

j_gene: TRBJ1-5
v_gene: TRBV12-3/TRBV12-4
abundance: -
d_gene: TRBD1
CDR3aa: CASAGGQASNQPQHF
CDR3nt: TGTGCCAGCGCGGGGGGACAGGCTAGCAATCAGCCCCAGCATTTT

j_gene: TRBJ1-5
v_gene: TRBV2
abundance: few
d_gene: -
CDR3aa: CASSEVSNQPQHF
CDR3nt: TGTGCCAGCAGTGAGGTTAGCAATCAGCCCCAGCATTTT

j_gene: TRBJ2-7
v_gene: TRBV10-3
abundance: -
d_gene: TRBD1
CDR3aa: CAIKGRDRGREQYF
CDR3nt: TGTGCCATCAAAGGCCGGGACAGGGGGCGAGAGCAGTACTTC

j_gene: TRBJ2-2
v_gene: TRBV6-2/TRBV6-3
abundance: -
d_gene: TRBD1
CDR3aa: CASCRGQPSNTGELFF
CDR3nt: TGTGCCAGCTGCCGGGGACAGCCTTCGAACACCGGGGAGCTGTTTTTT

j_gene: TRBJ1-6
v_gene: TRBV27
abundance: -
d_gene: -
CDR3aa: CASKAGRRSPLHF
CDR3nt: TGTGCCAGCAAGGCGGGGAGGAGGTCACCCCTCCACTTT

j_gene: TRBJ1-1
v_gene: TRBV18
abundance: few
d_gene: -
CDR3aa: CASSPRNLLKGTEAFF
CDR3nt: TGTGCCAGCTCACCAAGAAATCTGCTGAAGGGAACTGAAGCTTTCTTT

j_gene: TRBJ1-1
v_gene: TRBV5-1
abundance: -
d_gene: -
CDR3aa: CASSFRGQSEAFF
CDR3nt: TGCGCCAGCAGCTTTCGGGGGCAATCCGAAGCTTTCTTT

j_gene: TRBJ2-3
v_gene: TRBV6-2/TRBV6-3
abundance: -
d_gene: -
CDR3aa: CASSDGSRGFGTDTQYF
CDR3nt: TGTGCCAGCAGTGATGGATCCCGGGGGTTTGGCACAGATACGCAGTATTTT

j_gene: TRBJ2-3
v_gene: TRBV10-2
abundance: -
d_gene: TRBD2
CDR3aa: CASRTSGGFFDTQYF
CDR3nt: TGCGCCTCTCGGACTAGCGGGGGCTTCTTCGATACGCAGTATTTT

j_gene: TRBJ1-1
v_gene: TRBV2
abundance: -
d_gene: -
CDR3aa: CASRLTGRDTEAFF
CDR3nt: TGTGCCAGCAGACTAACAGGGCGCGACACTGAAGCTTTCTTT

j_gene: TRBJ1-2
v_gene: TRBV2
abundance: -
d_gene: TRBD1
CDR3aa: CASCFSPPEQGTNYGYTF
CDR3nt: TGTGCCAGCTGTTTTAGTCCCCCCGAACAGGGGACTAACTATGGCTACACCTTC

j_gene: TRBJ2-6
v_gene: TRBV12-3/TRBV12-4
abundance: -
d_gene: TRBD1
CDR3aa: CASNPGTGSSGANVLTF
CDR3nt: TGTGCCAGCAACCCAGGGACAGGGAGCTCTGGGGCCAACGTCCTGACTTTC

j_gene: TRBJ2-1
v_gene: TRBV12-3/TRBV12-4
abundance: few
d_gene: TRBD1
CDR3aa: CASSRTGSDEQFF
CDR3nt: TGTGCCAGCAGCCGGACAGGGAGCGATGAGCAGTTCTTC

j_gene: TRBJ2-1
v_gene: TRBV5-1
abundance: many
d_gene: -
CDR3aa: CASSPIFWSEQFF
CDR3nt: TGCGCCAGCAGCCCGATTTTCTGGAGTGAGCAGTTCTTC

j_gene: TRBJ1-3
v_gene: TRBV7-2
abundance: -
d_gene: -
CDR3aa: CASSFYRDSGNTIYF
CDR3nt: TGTGCCAGCAGCTTTTATCGGGACTCTGGAAACACCATATATTTT

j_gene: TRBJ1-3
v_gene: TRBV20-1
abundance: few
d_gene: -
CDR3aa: CSAGRGSGNTIYF
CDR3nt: TGCAGTGCCGGGCGGGGATCAGGAAACACCATATATTTT

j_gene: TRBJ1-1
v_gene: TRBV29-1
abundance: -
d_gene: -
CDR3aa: CSVTESPTEAFF
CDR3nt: TGCAGCGTGACAGAGAGTCCCACTGAAGCTTTCTTT